The 16 T cell receptor beta chains in this list originate from one sample, sequenced in a study of graft-versus-host responses after intestinal transplantation. Their specific antigens are unknown. Profiled with immunoSEQ multiplex PCR; TCRdb holds only in-frame clones, not every one. The table lists about 90,000 clones, around four fifths of them singletons. Here the sequenced sample was unstimulated CD8+ T cells sorted from spleen or lymph node cells, taken before intestinal transplant. These receptors all stem from a human donor who received an intestinal transplant.

CDR3 region: CASRPALTGEQYF. In nucleotides, the CDR3 is TGTGCCAGCAGGCCTGCCCTCACGGGAGAGCAGTACTTC. This chain uses TRBV6-6 with TRBJ2-7, with TRBD2 as a possible D gene (5 bases). CDR3 length: 13 residues. Germline-derived CDR1 and CDR2 are MNHNY and SVGAGI (reference sequence). Trimming shortened V by 6 bases and J by 7 bases, and 16 bases separated the two germline ends.

The chain links TRBV28 to TRBJ2-7; either TRBD1 or TRBD2 may supply D (6 bases each). The CDR3 has 16 residues. Germline V gene data show CDR1 as MDHEN and CDR2 as SYDVKM. V lost 5 bases, J lost 3 bases, and 20 bases lay in between. The CDR3 nucleotides read TGTGCCAGCAGTCCTACTGACCGCGGGACAATCTACGAGCAGTACTTC. Translated, it gives CASSPTDRGTIYEQYF. The full variable domain, in which reference TRBV28 and TRBJ2-7 provide the parts outside the CDR3, is DVKVTQSSRYLVKRTGEKVFLECVQDMDHENMFWYRQDPGLGLRLIYFSYDVKMKEKGDIPEGYSVSREKKERFSLILESASTNQTSMYLCASSPTDRGTIYEQYFGPGTRLTVT.

This sequence joins TRBV5-6 and TRBJ2-3; D gene ambiguous. Germline CDR1 is SGHDT and CDR2 is YYEEEE. V shed 4 bases and J shed 5 bases, with 20 bases lying between them. This CDR3 contains 16 residues. The CDR3 sequence is CASSAPLSAYEDTQYF. The CDR3 region has the DNA TGTGCCAGCAGCGCCCCACTATCTGCATATGAAGATACGCAGTATTTT.

This rearrangement joins TRBV11-2 to TRBJ2-3; 13 bases align to TRBD2. This CDR3 has 16 residues. The trim removed 5 bases at V and 5 bases at J, leaving 7 bases unmatched. Germline lookup yields CDR1 SGHAT and CDR2 FQNNGV. DNA of the CDR3: TGTGCCAGCAGCCTAGGACTAGCGGGAGTGGAAGATACGCAGTATTTT. Translation gives CASSLGLAGVEDTQYF.

V usage is TRBV30 and J usage is TRBJ2-5, with D perhaps matching TRBD2 (5 bases). CDR1 GTSNPN and CDR2 SVGIG come from the germline V gene (reference sequence). This CDR3 spans 10 amino acids. V lost 4 bases and J lost 5, with 5 bases in between. CDR3 in DNA: TGTGCCTGGAAGCGGGAGACCCAGTACTTC. Residues: CAWKRETQYF.

The rearrangement links TRBV7-9 to TRBJ2-5; TRBD2 matches 11 bases. CDR3 length: 16 amino acids. Germline CDR1 reads SEHNR; CDR2 reads FQNEAQ (reference sequence). After removal of 4 bases from V and 1 base from J, the junction contained 5 bases not matched to a gene. The CDR3 bases are TGTGCCAGCAGCTCCCCGGGACTAGCGGTCCAAGAGACCCAGTACTTC. The encoded protein is CASSSPGLAVQETQYF.

The chain joins TRBV6-5 to TRBJ2-7, with TRBD1 as a possible D gene (6 bases). Deletions cut 2 bases from V and 6 bases from J, with 11 bases between. The CDR3 spans 13 residues. The germline gives CDR1 MNHEY, CDR2 SVGAGI. The CDR3 region has the DNA TGTGCCAGCAGTTACGGGACAACGGCCGAGCAGTACTTC. Residues: CASSYGTTAEQYF.

The chain joins TRBV10-2 to TRBJ2-7, with D possibly TRBD1 on 6 matching bases. V gave up 3 bases and J gave up 3 bases, with 18 bases separating them. CDR3 size: 16 residues. Germline values: CDR1 WSHSY, CDR2 SAAADI. The CDR3 here is CASSDTDRYSNYEQYF. CDR3 DNA: TGCGCCAGCAGTGACACCGACAGGTACTCCAACTACGAGCAGTACTTC.

This chain joins TRBV27 and TRBJ2-7, with a weak D call TRBD2 (6 bases). V was pared by 6 bases and J by 4 bases, with 13 bases between. This CDR3 has 13 amino acids. CDR1 and CDR2 (germline): MNHEY, SMNVEV (reference sequence). As DNA, the CDR3 is TGTGCCAGCAGATCCGGGACTCGATACGAGCAGTACTTC. It specifies CASRSGTRYEQYF.

The V and J genes are TRBV7-9 and TRBJ1-5; D gene uncertain. This CDR3 is built from 12 residues. CDR1 SEHNR and CDR2 FQNEAQ come from the germline V gene (reference sequence). V shed 2 bases and J shed 3 bases, with 2 bases lying between them. CDR3 coding DNA: TGTGCCAGCAGCTTACACAATCAGCCCCAGCATTTT. Translation: CASSLHNQPQHF.

This clone was seen more than once but under ten times. J is TRBJ2-2 and V is TRBV19; TRBD1 might be the D (6 bases). CDR1 LNHDA and CDR2 SQIVND come from the germline V gene (reference sequence). The CDR3 covers 14 residues. Trimming left V 3 bases short and J 4 bases short, with 9 bases between. CDR3 amino acids: CASSIGRGTGELFF. The DNA of the CDR3 is TGTGCCAGTAGTATCGGCAGGGGCACCGGGGAGCTGTTTTTT.

The genes are TRBV6-5 and TRBJ2-7; D not certain. The germline V gene has CDR1 MNHEY and CDR2 SVGAGI. V was pared by 5 bases and J by 3 bases, with 11 bases between. This CDR3 has 13 amino acids. The CDR3 bases are TGTGCCAGCAGTCACGGACGGAACTACGAGCAGTACTTC. Protein product: CASSHGRNYEQYF.

This chain links TRBV7-6 with TRBJ1-4, with 9 bases that match TRBD1. Trimming cost V 1 base and J 9 bases; bases outside gene matches: 3. Germline CDR1 reads SGHVS; CDR2 reads FNYEAQ. CDR3 length: 14 residues. This chain's CDR3 is CASSLVGTGKKLFF. The DNA for the CDR3 is TGTGCCAGCAGCTTAGTTGGGACAGGGAAAAAACTGTTTTTT.

This rearrangement joins TRBV6-5 to TRBJ2-5; 9 bases line up with TRBD1. CDR3 length: 13 residues. Germline assignment: CDR1 MNHEY and CDR2 SVGAGI. J was trimmed by 4 bases and V by 6 bases; bases with no gene match: 3. The CDR3 spells CASRSGQGETQYF. The CDR3 DNA sequence: TGTGCCAGCAGGTCGGGACAGGGAGAGACCCAGTACTTC.

The V gene is TRBV5-4, the J gene TRBJ1-1; the D gene is possibly TRBD1 (6 bases). The CDR3 has 15 amino acids. The V and J ends lost 3 bases and 3 bases respectively, with 15 bases between them. Germline values: CDR1 SGHNT, CDR2 YYREEE (reference sequence). For the CDR3, the DNA is TGTGCCAGCAGCTCGGAACAGGGAGTGGACACTGAAGCTTTCTTT. Translated: CASSSEQGVDTEAFF.

This chain links TRBV7-6 with TRBJ2-2, with D perhaps being TRBD1 or TRBD2 (6 bases each). Germline CDR1 SGHVS, CDR2 FNYEAQ. The CDR3 loop spans 16 amino acids. Trimming took off 4 bases at V and 7 bases at J, with 19 bases between the two ends. The CDR3 region has the DNA TGTGCCAGCAGCTCCGAGGGGGGCGGGTGCGGCGGGGAGCTGTTTTTT. Translating gives CASSSEGGGCGGELFF.